A single sample is the source of the 3 T cell receptor beta chains below, sequenced in a study of blood T cells in healthy people across ages. A sample-barcoded 5' primer and a J-beta primer mix were used in a second PCR of roughly 7 to 12 cycles. From the 5' RACE reads, TCRdb called clonotypes with MiXCR, one entry per CDR3 protein. The sample has about 970,000 distinct CDR3 sequences, roughly 51% seen once. Sequenced material: blood. The receptor source for this set is a woman aged 55-69 years in good health.

This chain links TRBV28 with TRBJ1-5, with 10 bases fitting TRBD1. Germline-derived CDR1 and CDR2 are MDHEN and SYDVKM. This CDR3 contains 16 residues. V dropped 2 bases and J dropped 2; count of bases not matched to a gene: 3. In nucleotides, the CDR3 is TGTGCCAGCAGTTTAGATGGGACAGGGGGCAATCAGCCCCAGCATTTT. Its protein product is CASSLDGTGGNQPQHF.

The genes are TRBV18 and TRBJ2-1, with 8 bases matching TRBD1. The CDR3 totals 12 residues. V was pared by 8 bases and J by 7 bases, with 4 bases of the junction left unmatched. CDR1 KGHSH and CDR2 LQKENI come from the germline V gene. The CDR3 spells CASARTGNEQFF. For the CDR3, the DNA is TGTGCCAGCGCCCGGACAGGGAATGAGCAGTTCTTC.

As for this clonotype: An end of the junction does not agree with germline; a read error may underlie this. The J gene is TRBJ2-3, the V gene TRBV5-1; tentative D call: TRBD2 (6 bases). CDR3 length: 17 amino acids. CDR1 and CDR2 from the germline V gene are SGHRS and YFSETQ. CDR3: CASSLRLVGDRTDMQYF. The CDR3 DNA reads as TGCGCCAGCAGCCTCCGACTAGTGGGGGACCGCACAGATATGCAGTATTTT.